These 12 T cell receptor beta chains were sequenced from one sample in a study of T cells in women clearing cervical HPV infection (dated by TCRdb to 2017 to 2018). Libraries were constructed by the immunoSEQ multiplex PCR assay. The table comes from immuneACCESS by way of TCRdb, which keeps in-frame sequences with V and J called. Part of the clones is missing from these tables; in studies checked, under half for an unresolved V gene and the rest for unknown reasons. The table for this sample records about 33,000 clones. 1.7% of the sample is held by the ten biggest clonotypes. The sample comprised blood buffy coat. These receptors were collected from a woman aged 18 to 75 with a cervical HPV16 infection that either progressed to CIN3+ or cleared (not recorded which).

On this clone: The read gets to within 3 residues of the CDR3 end, and the germline J gene fills in the rest. The same CDR3 can be traced to other DNA sequences in this sample. The chain has TRBV18 and TRBJ1-3; D gene ambiguous. Germline V gene data show CDR1 as KGHSH and CDR2 as LQKENI. The germline V and J ends were trimmed by 3 bases and 0 bases, with 12 bases remaining between them. The CDR3 spans 16 residues. CDR3 loop: CASSPEVVSSGNTIYF. Partial CDR3 DNA: TGTGCCAGCTCACCCGAAGTAGTTAGCTCTGGAAACACC.

For this clone: The read falls 3 residues short of the CDR3 end, and the missing part is taken from the germline J gene. V and J are TRBV7-2 and TRBJ1-1, with D possibly being TRBD1 (5 bases). Per the germline V gene, CDR1 is SGHTA and CDR2 is FQGNSA. The CDR3 extends over 13 amino acids. The CDR3 DNA, read in part, is TGTGCCAGCAGCTTAATTCTAGCGGGGCAA. Its translation is CASSLILAGQ. The CDR3 in full is CASSLILAGQAFF.

Points on this clone: The CDR3 is cut off 3 residues early in the read; its end comes from the germline J gene. The rearrangement uses TRBV19 and TRBJ2-3, with 12 bases that match TRBD2. The germline gives CDR1 LNHDA, CDR2 SQIVND (reference sequence). V lost 5 bases to trimming and J lost 4 bases; unmatched junction nucleotides: 13. The length of the CDR3 is 18 residues. Incomplete CDR3 DNA: TGTGCCAGTAGTCCCTACCCCCAACTAGCGGGGGGAGCAGATACG. Its translation is CASSPYPQLAGGADT. The whole CDR3 sequence is CASSPYPQLAGGADTQYF.

A word on this clone: The CDR3 goes on 3 residues after the read ends, and that part is filled in from the germline J gene. The chain carries TRBV29-1 and TRBJ2-7; TRBD1 aligns across 7 bases. V lost 6 bases to trimming and J lost 2 bases; unmatched junction nucleotides: 4. The germline V gene has CDR1 SQVTM and CDR2 ANQGSEA. CDR3 length equals 12 residues. Partial CDR3 DNA: TGCAGCGTAAGGACAGGTGCCTACGAG. It specifies CSVRTGAYE. The whole CDR3 sequence is CSVRTGAYEQYF.

Note on this clone: The read halts 3 residues ahead of the CDR3 end, with the missing end drawn from the germline J gene. The sample contains more than one DNA sequence encoding this CDR3. This chain joins TRBV7-9 and TRBJ1-3; tentative D call: TRBD1 (5 bases). CDR3 length equals 12 residues. Germline V gene sequence: CDR1 SEHNR, CDR2 FQNEAQ (reference sequence). Trimming stripped 11 bases from V and 1 base from J, with 9 bases between. CDR3 bases read: TGTGCCGGGGGGGAGTCTGGAAACACC. The encoded protein is CAGGESGNT. The whole CDR3 region reads CAGGESGNTIYF. Drawing the rest from reference TRBV7-9 and TRBJ1-3, the complete variable domain is DTGVSQNPRHKITKRGQNVTFRCDPISEHNRLYWYRQTLGQGPEFLTYFQNEAQLEKSRLLSDRFSAERPKGSFSTLEIQRTEQGDSAMYLCAGGESGNTIYFGEGSWLTVV.

Note on this clone: The CDR3 extends 3 residues past the end of the read, so its final part is completed from the germline J gene. The chain is built from TRBV19 and TRBJ1-5; TRBD1 matches at 10 bases. Germline V lookup: CDR1 LNHDA, CDR2 SQIVND (reference sequence). J lost 4 bases, V lost 6 bases, and 6 bases had no gene match. The CDR3 consists of 15 residues. CDR3 residues: CASSRLGQGNQPQHF. Incomplete CDR3 DNA: TGTGCCAGTAGCCGCTTGGGACAGGGGAATCAGCCC.

In regard to this clone: The read finishes 3 residues shy of the CDR3 end, and the germline J gene is used to complete it. The genes are TRBV11-1 and TRBJ2-1; 9 nucleotides match TRBD1. In germline, CDR1 is SGHAT, CDR2 FQDESV (reference sequence). V dropped 5 bases and J dropped 6; count of bases not matched to a gene: 8. The CDR3 length is 15 residues. The CDR3 DNA, read in part, is TGTGCCAGCAGCCCGGGACAGGGTATCAGCAATGAG. As protein: CASSPGQGISNE. Given in full, the CDR3 is CASSPGQGISNEQFF.

This CDR3 is CASSVGQGSYNSPLHF. The sequenced CDR3 bases are TGCGCCAGCAGCGTGGGACAGGGCTCCTATAATTCACCC. V gene TRBV5-1 combines with J gene TRBJ1-6, with 9 bases lining up with TRBD1. The read falls 3 residues short of the CDR3 end, and the missing part is taken from the germline J gene. Losses at the gene ends were 4 bases for V and 0 bases for J; bases not matched to a gene: 2. Germline V gives CDR1 SGHRS, CDR2 YFSETQ. The CDR3 sequence is 16 residues long.

Points on this clone: Sequence at one end of the junction differs from germline and may be a read error. Other DNA sequences in the sample encode the same CDR3. CDR3 bases read: TGTGCCAGTAGTATCGGCTCACAGGGAAACACT. This encodes CASSIGSQGNT. The complete CDR3 protein is CASSIGSQGNTIYF. The chain links TRBV19 to TRBJ1-3; the D gene is possibly TRBD1 (6 bases). The read ends 3 residues shy of where the CDR3 ends; the end is completed using the germline J gene. The CDR3 runs 14 residues. Germline lookup yields CDR1 LNHDA and CDR2 SQIVND (reference sequence).

As concerns this clone: The read is 3 residues too short to cover the CDR3 end, so that end is filled in from the germline J gene. This chain uses TRBV19 with TRBJ2-3; TRBD2 matches 11 bases. The CDR3 runs 17 residues. The V and J ends lost 5 bases and 1 base, in that order; junction bases with no gene match: 8. Germline-derived CDR1 and CDR2 are LNHDA and SQIVND (reference sequence). CDR3 residues: CASSPGLAGFRTDTQYF. The covered CDR3 bases are TGTGCCAGTAGTCCCGGACTAGCGGGTTTCCGCACAGATACG.

As to this clone: The read comes to an end 3 residues before the CDR3 does, leaving the germline J gene to fill in the end. The chain uses TRBV2 and TRBJ1-5, with TRBD1 identical over 9 bases. CDR1 is SNHLY, CDR2 FYNNEI, per germline. CDR3 length: 13 residues. The ends lost 7 bases at V and 9 bases at J; junction bases unmatched: 7. This CDR3 reads CASNGQGMGPQHF. The CDR3 DNA, read in part, is TGTGCCAGCAATGGACAGGGGATGGGGCCC.

As for this clone: The read falls 3 residues short of the CDR3 end, and the missing part is taken from the germline J gene. The V gene is TRBV19, the J gene TRBJ2-4, with D possibly matching TRBD2 (5 bases). The CDR3 sequence is 15 residues long. From germline, CDR1 is LNHDA and CDR2 SQIVND (reference sequence). The sequenced part of the CDR3 DNA is TGTGCCAGTACCCTAAGCGGCTCAACTAACTATGGT. Amino acids: CASTLSGSTNYG. The full CDR3 protein reads CASTLSGSTNYGQYF.